One and the same sample provided the 22 T cell receptor beta chains below, sequenced in a study of CD8+ T cells in alopecia areata. Sequencing used cDNA as its template, made by extracting RNA and reverse transcribing it. Clones were sequenced by immunoSEQ multiplex PCR, and TCRdb holds only the in-frame ones, with some missing. The sample holds approximately 150,000 clones, 51% seen once. Sequenced here: CD4+ T cells sorted from blood, sampled at week 0. The origin of the receptors is a human donor with alopecia areata.

CDR3 bases: TGTGCCAGCTCACCACTGATCTCTGGGGCCAACGTCCTGACTTTC. It codes for CASSPLISGANVLTF. The chain employs TRBV18 and TRBJ2-6; D unresolved. Trimming removed 1 base from V and 0 bases from J, with 4 bases in between. This CDR3 comprises 15 residues. Germline V gene data show CDR1 as KGHSH and CDR2 as LQKENI. The variable domain in full, completed from reference TRBV18 and TRBJ2-6, reads NAGVMQNPRHLVRRRGQEARLRCSPMKGHSHVYWYRQLPEEGLKFMVYLQKENIIDESGMPKERFSAEFPKEGPSILRIQQVVRGDSAAYFCASSPLISGANVLTFGAGSRLTVL.

The sample holds a few counts of this clone. V and J are TRBV11-2 and TRBJ2-5; 9 nucleotides agree with TRBD1. V lost 6 bases, J lost 5 bases, and 10 bases stayed unmatched. The CDR3 runs 15 residues. The germline CDR1 and CDR2 sequences are SGHAT and FQNNGV. The CDR3 here is CASRPTGQGPETQYF. The CDR3 bases are TGTGCCAGCAGGCCTACCGGACAGGGGCCGGAGACCCAGTACTTC.

This clone came up once. The V and J genes are TRBV25-1 and TRBJ2-2; 7 bases are shared with TRBD2. The CDR3 runs 15 residues. Germline CDR1 MGHDK, CDR2 SYGVNS. The V segment lost 6 bases and the J segment 6 bases; nucleotides outside the gene matches: 10. The CDR3 DNA sequence: TGTGCCAGCAGCAAGCGGGGCGGTGGAGCCGGGGAGCTGTTTTTT. Translation gives CASSKRGGGAGELFF.

The V and J genes are TRBV19 and TRBJ2-7; 11 bases match TRBD2. Germline assignment: CDR1 LNHDA and CDR2 SQIVND (reference sequence). V gave up 5 bases and J gave up 4 bases; unmatched junction bases: 7. CDR3 length equals 15 residues. CDR3 region: CASSPRTSGSYEQYF. CDR3 bases: TGTGCCAGTAGTCCTCGAACTAGCGGGAGTTACGAGCAGTACTTC.

V and J are TRBV30 and TRBJ1-1; TRBD1 might be the D (5 bases). Germline assignment: CDR1 GTSNPN and CDR2 SVGIG (reference sequence). V lost 5 bases and J 1 base, leaving 14 bases between the germline ends. This CDR3 has 14 amino acids. Here the CDR3 DNA reads TGTGCCTGGGCCGGGACCCTAGGGAACACTGAAGCTTTCTTT. Its translation: CAWAGTLGNTEAFF.

This clone was seen more than once but under ten times. CDR3 region: CSVVWSSSYNEQFF. CDR3 DNA: TGCAGCGTTGTGTGGTCGAGCTCCTACAATGAGCAGTTCTTC. The chain has TRBV29-1 and TRBJ2-1; D remains ambiguous. Germline CDR1 reads SQVTM; CDR2 reads ANQGSEA. Trimming took 4 bases from V and 0 from J, leaving 10 bases between them. The CDR3 loop spans 14 amino acids.

This chain connects TRBV7-3 to TRBJ1-1; D may be TRBD1 (6 bases). The CDR3 is 14 residues long. Trimming shortened V by 3 bases and J by 4 bases, and 12 bases separated the two germline ends. The V gene's germline CDR1 is SGHTA and CDR2 FQGTGA. As DNA, the CDR3 is TGTGCCAGCAGCTTTTCGGGGGCAGGCACTGAAGCTTTCTTT. Its translation: CASSFSGAGTEAFF.

V and J are TRBV7-2 and TRBJ2-2; no clear D gene. Trimming left V 4 bases short and J 4 bases short, with 10 bases between. CDR1 and CDR2 (germline): SGHTA, FQGNSA. The CDR3 extends over 14 amino acids. The DNA for the CDR3 is TGTGCCAGCAGCTCCACCGCCGTCACCGGGGAGCTGTTTTTT. Translation gives CASSSTAVTGELFF.

This clone was counted only a few times. This chain's CDR3 is CSVGDRGYTF. The CDR3 DNA follows: TGCAGCGTTGGGGACAGAGGCTACACCTTC. This chain links TRBV29-1 with TRBJ1-2; TRBD1 matches 7 bases. Germline CDR1 is SQVTM and CDR2 is ANQGSEA. CDR3 length equals 10 residues. The V segment lost 4 bases and the J segment 8 bases; nucleotides outside the gene matches: 1.

This clone came up once. The chain combines TRBV30 with TRBJ1-3; D might be TRBD1 (5 bases). V lost 0 bases and J 10 bases, leaving 10 bases between the germline ends. This CDR3 comprises 12 residues. Germline lookup yields CDR1 GTSNPN and CDR2 SVGIG (reference sequence). Here the CDR3 DNA reads TGTGCCTGGAGTGTTCGCGGGGGGACCATATATTTT. Amino acid sequence: CAWSVRGGTIYF.

The chain employs TRBV30 and TRBJ2-3; D is possibly TRBD2 (5 bases). CDR1 is GTSNPN, CDR2 SVGIG, per germline (reference sequence). The CDR3 contains 13 residues. V was trimmed by 4 bases and J by 2 bases, leaving 10 bases between them. Written as DNA, the CDR3 is TGTGCCTGGAATCCCGGGGTCACAGATACGCAGTATTTT. Translating gives CAWNPGVTDTQYF. Supplemented by reference TRBV30 and TRBJ2-3, the full variable domain reads SQTIHQWPATLVQPVGSPLSLECTVEGTSNPNLYWYRQAAGRGLQLLFYSVGIGQISSEVPQNLSASRPQDRQFILSSKKLLLSDSGFYLCAWNPGVTDTQYFGPGTRLTVL.

V is TRBV7-2 and J is TRBJ2-1; possibly TRBD1 or TRBD2 for D (5 bases each). V lost 1 base, J lost 0 bases, and 10 bases lay in between. In germline, CDR1 is SGHTA, CDR2 FQGNSA. The CDR3 length is 16 residues. CDR3 coding DNA: TGTGCCAGCAGCTTAGGTGGGACGGCCTCCTACAATGAGCAGTTCTTC. As protein: CASSLGGTASYNEQFF.

This clone was seen more than once but under ten times. As DNA, the CDR3 is TGCGCCAGCAGAGTGTGGCATTACGAGCAGTACTTC. Protein product: CASRVWHYEQYF. V is TRBV23-1 and J is TRBJ2-7; D is ambiguous. TRBV23-1 is given ORF status, its function remaining uncertain. This CDR3 spans 12 amino acids. Trimming shortened V by 6 bases and J by 4 bases, and 10 bases separated the two germline ends.

The chain combines TRBV30 with TRBJ1-5; D gene ambiguous. Germline V lookup: CDR1 GTSNPN, CDR2 SVGIG (reference sequence). The V gene lost 0 bases and the J gene lost 2 bases, with 14 bases spanning the gap. This CDR3 has 16 residues. The CDR3 bases are TGTGCCTGGAGTGTTCGGCGGAGAGCCGGCAATCAGCCCCAGCATTTT. The encoded protein is CAWSVRRRAGNQPQHF.

This clone turned up a few times. In nucleotides, the CDR3 is TGCAGCGTTGACGAGGGTAGGGGCACTGAAGCTTTCTTT. Translated, it gives CSVDEGRGTEAFF. V gene TRBV29-1 combines with J gene TRBJ1-1; a weak D match, TRBD1 (5 bases). Germline loops: CDR1 SQVTM, CDR2 ANQGSEA. CDR3 length: 13 amino acids. The ends were cut back, 3 bases at V and 4 bases at J, with 12 bases in the middle.

This chain connects TRBV27 to TRBJ2-5; TRBD1 matches at 10 bases. The CDR3 covers 14 residues. The germline gives CDR1 MNHEY, CDR2 SMNVEV (reference sequence). With 5 bases clipped from V and 5 bases from J, the junction kept 5 bases outside the gene matches. CDR3 nucleotides: TGTGCCAGCAGTCAGACAGGGGGCAGGGAGACCCAGTACTTC. Translated: CASSQTGGRETQYF.

The chain combines TRBV5-4 with TRBJ1-1, with D unresolved. V lost 1 base to trimming and J lost 1 base, with 2 bases between them. Germline CDR1 is SGHNT and CDR2 is YYREEE (reference sequence). The CDR3 extends over 12 amino acids. The CDR3: CASSLQNTEAFF. The CDR3 nucleotides are TGTGCCAGCAGCTTGCAGAACACTGAAGCTTTCTTT.

This clone was seen a few times. The V and J genes are TRBV10-2 and TRBJ2-7; 8 bases align to TRBD1. V was clipped by 2 bases and J by 12 bases; unmatched bases: 6. Germline CDR1 is WSHSY and CDR2 is SAAADI. The CDR3 runs 12 residues. The CDR3 DNA reads TGCGCCAGCAGTGAGCAACGGACAGGGAGGTACTTC. Translation: CASSEQRTGRYF.

The chain joins TRBV6-5 to TRBJ2-3; TRBD1 aligns across 9 bases. The germline V gene has CDR1 MNHEY and CDR2 SVGAGI. The ends lost 5 bases at V and 4 bases at J; junction bases unmatched: 4. The CDR3 contains 14 residues. This CDR3 is CASSATGGADTQYF. CDR3 DNA sequence: TGTGCCAGCAGTGCTACAGGGGGCGCAGATACGCAGTATTTT.

There are a few counts of this clone. V usage is TRBV30 and J usage is TRBJ2-4; D may be TRBD1 (6 bases). Looked up from germline, CDR1 is GTSNPN and CDR2 is SVGIG (reference sequence). Trimming took 2 bases from V and 9 from J, leaving 17 bases between them. The CDR3 spans 14 residues. The CDR3 DNA follows: TGTGCCTGGAGTCCCCAGGGGCGTCAGCTCATTCAGTACTTC. Translated, it gives CAWSPQGRQLIQYF.

This clone turned up a few times. The rearrangement links TRBV4-1 to TRBJ2-5; 8 bases are shared with TRBD1. The V segment lost 0 bases and the J segment 4 bases; nucleotides outside the gene matches: 7. There are 16 residues in the CDR3. Germline V gives CDR1 MGHRA, CDR2 YSYEKL. This CDR3 reads CASSQERQGALETQYF. CDR3 nucleotide sequence: TGCGCCAGCAGCCAAGAGAGGCAGGGGGCTCTAGAGACCCAGTACTTC.

The CDR3: CASGEGQTNTEAFF. CDR3 sequence (DNA): TGTGCCTCCGGCGAGGGACAGACAAACACTGAAGCTTTCTTT. The chain joins TRBV30 to TRBJ1-1; 7 bases fit TRBD1. The germline gives CDR1 GTSNPN, CDR2 SVGIG (reference sequence). The CDR3 extends over 14 amino acids. V trimming: 7 bases; J trimming: 2 bases; junction bases outside the gene matches: 10. The variable domain in full, completed from reference TRBV30 and TRBJ1-1, reads SQTIHQWPATLVQPVGSPLSLECTVEGTSNPNLYWYRQAAGRGLQLLFYSVGIGQISSEVPQNLSASRPQDRQFILSSKKLLLSDSGFYLCASGEGQTNTEAFFGQGTRLTVV.